This entry lists 25 T cell receptor beta chains sequenced from one sample in a study of cytomegalovirus exposure and HLA in healthy donors. Researchers ran the PCR with 60 Vbeta and 13 Jbeta primers. Assay used: immunoSEQ multiplex PCR; TCRdb lists only in-frame clones, some missing. The sample lists about 60,000 clones, around 70% occurring once. Sample: PBMCs. These receptors came from a woman in her sixties or seventies in good health and CMV-seropositive.

The chain has TRBV9 and TRBJ1-2; D not resolved. The CDR3 is 17 amino acids. Deletions cut 1 base from V and 1 base from J, with 17 bases between. From germline, CDR1 is SGDLS and CDR2 YYNGEE. The CDR3 DNA reads TGTGCCAGCAGCGTATGGGCCACACCAACATTTAACTATGGCTACACCTTC. Protein sequence: CASSVWATPTFNYGYTF. Drawing the rest from reference TRBV9 and TRBJ1-2, the complete variable domain is DSGVTQTPKHLITATGQRVTLRCSPRSGDLSVYWYQQSLDQGLQFLIQYYNGEERAKGNILERFSAQQFPDLHSELNLSSLELGDSALYFCASSVWATPTFNYGYTFGSGTRLTVV.

The chain joins TRBV5-1 to TRBJ2-5, with TRBD1 identical over 10 bases. Germline V lookup: CDR1 SGHRS, CDR2 YFSETQ. This CDR3 has 16 amino acids. With 2 bases clipped from V and 4 bases from J, the junction kept 8 bases outside the gene matches. CDR3 amino acids: CASSFVLDRGRETQYF. Written as DNA, the CDR3 is TGCGCCAGCAGCTTTGTCCTCGACAGGGGGCGAGAGACCCAGTACTTC.

The J gene is TRBJ2-2, the V gene TRBV30; 7 bases align to TRBD2. Looked up from germline, CDR1 is GTSNPN and CDR2 is SVGIG (reference sequence). With 4 bases clipped from V and 6 bases from J, the junction kept 5 bases outside the gene matches. The CDR3 is 13 residues long. The CDR3 sequence: CAWTLAYSGELFF. Written as DNA, the CDR3 is TGTGCCTGGACACTAGCGTATTCCGGGGAGCTGTTTTTT.

V and J are TRBV5-6 and TRBJ2-7; tentatively, D is TRBD1 (5 bases). The CDR3 has 12 amino acids. Germline CDR1 reads SGHDT; CDR2 reads YYEEEE. The V and J ends lost 4 bases and 6 bases respectively, with 11 bases between them. Here the CDR3 DNA reads TGTGCCAGCAGCCAAAATAGGGGCGAGCAGTACTTC. Protein product: CASSQNRGEQYF.

The CDR3 bases are TGCGCCTCCGCGGCGGCGACAGCCAACACCGGGGAGCTGTTTTTT. Its translation: CASAAATANTGELFF. The chain links TRBV5-1 to TRBJ2-2, with a possible D match to TRBD1 (5 bases). The germline CDR1 and CDR2 sequences are SGHRS and YFSETQ. The CDR3 sequence is 15 residues long. V dropped 10 bases and J dropped 2 bases, with 18 bases sitting between them. The full variable domain, rest sourced from reference TRBV5-1 and TRBJ2-2, is KAGVTQTPRYLIKTRGQQVTLSCSPISGHRSVSWYQQTPGQGLQFLFEYFSETQRNKGNFPGRFSGRQFSNSRSEMNVSTLELGDSALYLCASAAATANTGELFFGEGSRLTVL.

V and J are TRBV7-6 and TRBJ2-7; 7 nucleotides match TRBD1. J was trimmed by 4 bases and V by 5 bases; bases with no gene match: 5. CDR3 length equals 13 residues. Per the germline V gene, CDR1 is SGHVS and CDR2 is FNYEAQ. Here the CDR3 reads CASSQTGIYEQYF. The CDR3 bases are TGTGCCAGCAGCCAGACAGGGATTTACGAGCAGTACTTC.

The chain recombines TRBV19 with TRBJ1-2; D is possibly TRBD1 (5 bases). CDR1 LNHDA and CDR2 SQIVND come from the germline V gene (reference sequence). The CDR3 consists of 13 residues. The V and J ends lost 6 bases and 4 bases respectively, with 12 bases between them. CDR3 loop: CASRPRQFYGYTF. The CDR3 region has the DNA TGTGCCAGTAGACCACGACAGTTCTATGGCTACACCTTC.

The chain carries TRBV9 and TRBJ2-3; a weak D match, TRBD1 (6 bases). CDR3 size: 16 residues. Trimming stripped 1 base from V and 5 bases from J, with 17 bases between. Germline V lookup: CDR1 SGDLS, CDR2 YYNGEE. DNA of the CDR3: TGTGCCAGCAGCGTACAGGGGTTTATTTTTATAGATACGCAGTATTTT. Protein sequence: CASSVQGFIFIDTQYF.

CDR3 in DNA: TGTGCCAGCAGTCCCGGGACAGGGGTCACTGAAGCTTTCTTT. It translates to CASSPGTGVTEAFF. V gene TRBV6-5 combines with J gene TRBJ1-1; the match to TRBD1 covers 10 bases. Per germline, CDR1 MNHEY and CDR2 SVGAGI. Germline trimming cut 5 bases from V and 4 bases from J; bases unmatched to any gene: 4. CDR3 length: 14 residues.

Written as DNA, the CDR3 is TGTGCCAGCAGCTTCCACAGTCGTTCACCCCTCCACTTT. Protein sequence: CASSFHSRSPLHF. The rearrangement uses TRBV11-3 and TRBJ1-6; no definite D call. V shed 3 bases and J shed 9 bases, with 9 bases lying between them. Germline lookup yields CDR1 SGHNT and CDR2 YENEEA. The CDR3 is 13 amino acids.

The chain combines TRBV5-4 with TRBJ2-1; 14 bases map to TRBD2. The CDR3 loop spans 16 amino acids. Trimming at V came to 4 bases and at J to 4 bases, leaving 4 bases not matched to a gene. Germline lookup yields CDR1 SGHNT and CDR2 YYREEE (reference sequence). CDR3 residues: CASSRGLAGEYNEQFF. The CDR3 region has the DNA TGTGCCAGCAGCCGGGGACTAGCGGGGGAGTACAATGAGCAGTTCTTC.

The chain couples TRBV27 to TRBJ2-3, with 11 bases aligning to TRBD2. Losses at the gene ends were 0 bases for V and 2 bases for J; bases not matched to a gene: 4. The CDR3 contains 17 residues. Germline assignment: CDR1 MNHEY and CDR2 SMNVEV (reference sequence). DNA for the CDR3: TGTGCCAGCAGTTTATCGGTTAGCGGGGGGGCCACAGATACGCAGTATTTT. It is translated as CASSLSVSGGATDTQYF.

This clone was seen once. The V call is TRBV19, the J call TRBJ1-2, with TRBD1 as a possible D gene (6 bases). There are 14 residues in the CDR3. The V and J ends lost 5 bases and 7 bases respectively, with 17 bases between them. Looked up from germline, CDR1 is LNHDA and CDR2 is SQIVND (reference sequence). For the CDR3, the DNA is TGTGCCAGTAGTCCCGGCGGGGGGCAGGGTGGCTACACCTTC. Amino acids: CASSPGGGQGGYTF.

The chain has TRBV5-4 and TRBJ2-3; 8 bases align to TRBD2. The CDR3 contains 15 residues. Per the germline V gene, CDR1 is SGHNT and CDR2 is YYREEE (reference sequence). The junction had 5 bases not matched to a gene; V was cut back by 5 bases and J by 0 bases. The CDR3 here is CASSLGGASTDTQYF. The CDR3 region has the DNA TGTGCCAGCAGTCTCGGGGGGGCCAGCACAGATACGCAGTATTTT.

The chain is built from TRBV7-9 and TRBJ1-1; possible D gene TRBD1, 6 bases. Trimming left V 3 bases short and J 5 bases short, with 10 bases between. There are 13 residues in the CDR3. The germline CDR1 and CDR2 sequences are SEHNR and FQNEAQ (reference sequence). This chain's CDR3 is CASSLIQGTEAFF. The CDR3 DNA reads as TGTGCCAGCAGCTTGATACAGGGTACTGAAGCTTTCTTT.

V usage is TRBV21-1 and J usage is TRBJ2-5; TRBD1 was called by the table and not checked on the DNA. TRBV21-1 is labeled a pseudogene. The CDR3 covers 15 residues. DNA of the CDR3: TGTGCCAGCAGCTCCGGGCCCAGGGGCCGGGAGACCCAGTACTTC. The encoded protein is CASSSGPRGRETQYF.

The chain carries TRBV7-2 and TRBJ1-2, with D possibly matching TRBD1 (6 bases). The CDR3 totals 14 residues. V was trimmed by 2 bases and J by 0 bases, leaving 7 bases between them. Germline V gives CDR1 SGHTA, CDR2 FQGNSA. CDR3 in amino acids: CASSLNRANYGYTF. CDR3 nucleotide sequence: TGTGCCAGCAGCTTAAACAGGGCTAACTATGGCTACACCTTC. Supplemented by reference TRBV7-2 and TRBJ1-2, the full variable domain reads GAGVSQSPSNKVTEKGKDVELRCDPISGHTALYWYRQSLGQGLEFLIYFQGNSAPDKSGLPSDRFSAERTGGSVSTLTIQRTQQEDSAVYLCASSLNRANYGYTFGSGTRLTVV.

The genes are TRBV5-6 and TRBJ2-2; TRBD1 matches 9 bases. The CDR3 consists of 16 residues. The ends lost 7 bases at V and 1 base at J; junction bases unmatched: 8. The V gene's germline CDR1 is SGHDT and CDR2 YYEEEE. The CDR3 bases are TGTGCCAGCCTTCCTTGGACAGGGGTGAACACCGGGGAGCTGTTTTTT. As protein: CASLPWTGVNTGELFF.

The V call is TRBV5-1, the J call TRBJ2-1, with 13 nucleotides matching TRBD2. The CDR3 is made up of 16 amino acids. V shed 4 bases, J shed 2 bases, and the junction held 3 bases outside the gene matches. Germline CDR1 is SGHRS and CDR2 is YFSETQ. The CDR3 bases are TGCGCCAGCAGCCATGGACTAGCGGGGGCCTACAATGAGCAGTTCTTC. This encodes CASSHGLAGAYNEQFF.

V usage is TRBV4-1 and J usage is TRBJ2-2, with 12 nucleotides matching TRBD1. The CDR3 totals 16 residues. Per the germline V gene, CDR1 is MGHRA and CDR2 is YSYEKL. After removal of 4 bases from V and 6 bases from J, the junction contained 6 bases not matched to a gene. CDR3: CASSPGQGASAGELFF. The CDR3 DNA is TGCGCCAGCAGCCCGGGACAGGGGGCGTCGGCCGGGGAGCTGTTTTTT.

This clone turned up a few times. The V gene is TRBV27, the J gene TRBJ1-1; D is unclear. Germline V gene lookup returns CDR1 MNHEY and CDR2 SMNVEV (reference sequence). The CDR3 contains 13 residues. V shed 5 bases and J shed 7 bases, with 14 bases lying between them. The CDR3 nucleotides read TGTGCCAGCAGTCCCCCCGAGCGTAGTGAAGCTTTCTTT. Protein: CASSPPERSEAFF.

A note on this clone: Additional DNA sequences in this sample encode the identical CDR3. J is TRBJ2-1 and V is TRBV30; 8 bases are shared with TRBD2. The V gene's germline CDR1 is GTSNPN and CDR2 SVGIG (reference sequence). Trimming at V came to 2 bases and at J to 9 bases, leaving 9 bases not matched to a gene. The CDR3 spans 14 residues. DNA of the CDR3: TGTGCCTGGAGTCGGGGACTAGAAGGCAGTGAGCAGTTCTTC. Translating gives CAWSRGLEGSEQFF.

The V call is TRBV2, the J call TRBJ1-2; the match to TRBD1 covers 11 bases. With V trimmed by 7 bases and J by 6 bases, 7 bases remained unmatched. Per germline, CDR1 SNHLY and CDR2 FYNNEI. The CDR3 is 14 residues long. The CDR3 is CASTWTGGEDGYTF. The CDR3 bases are TGTGCCAGCACGTGGACAGGGGGCGAGGATGGCTACACCTTC.

The chain combines TRBV6-5 with TRBJ1-6, with D unclear. CDR1 MNHEY and CDR2 SVGAGI come from the germline V gene. This CDR3 has 15 amino acids. Trimming left V 8 bases short and J 7 bases short, with 18 bases between. CDR3 bases: TGTGCCAGCGGCCACCCACAGTCCGACAATTCACCCCTCCACTTT. Translation: CASGHPQSDNSPLHF.

This chain links TRBV30 with TRBJ2-1; TRBD1 matches at 7 bases. The CDR3 consists of 11 residues. Germline CDR1 is GTSNPN and CDR2 is SVGIG (reference sequence). J lost 7 bases, V lost 5 bases, and 2 bases had no gene match. CDR3 region: CAWAGGNEQFF. CDR3 coding DNA: TGTGCCTGGGCAGGGGGAAATGAGCAGTTCTTC.